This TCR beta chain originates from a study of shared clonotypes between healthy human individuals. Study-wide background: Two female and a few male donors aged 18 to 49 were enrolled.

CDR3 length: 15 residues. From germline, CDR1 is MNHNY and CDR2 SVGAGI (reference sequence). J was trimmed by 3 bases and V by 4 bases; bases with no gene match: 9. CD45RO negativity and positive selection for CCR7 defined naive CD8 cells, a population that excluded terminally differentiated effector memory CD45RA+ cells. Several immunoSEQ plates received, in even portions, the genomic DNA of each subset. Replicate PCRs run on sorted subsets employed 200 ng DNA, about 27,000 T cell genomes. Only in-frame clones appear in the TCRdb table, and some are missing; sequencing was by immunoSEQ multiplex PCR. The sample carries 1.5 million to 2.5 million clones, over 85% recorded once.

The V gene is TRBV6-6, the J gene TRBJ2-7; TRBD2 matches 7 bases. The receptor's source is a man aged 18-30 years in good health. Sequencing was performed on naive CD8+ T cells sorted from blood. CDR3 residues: CASSSRGLPDYEQYF. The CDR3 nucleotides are TGTGCCAGCAGTTCGCGGGGACTACCTGACTACGAGCAGTACTTC.